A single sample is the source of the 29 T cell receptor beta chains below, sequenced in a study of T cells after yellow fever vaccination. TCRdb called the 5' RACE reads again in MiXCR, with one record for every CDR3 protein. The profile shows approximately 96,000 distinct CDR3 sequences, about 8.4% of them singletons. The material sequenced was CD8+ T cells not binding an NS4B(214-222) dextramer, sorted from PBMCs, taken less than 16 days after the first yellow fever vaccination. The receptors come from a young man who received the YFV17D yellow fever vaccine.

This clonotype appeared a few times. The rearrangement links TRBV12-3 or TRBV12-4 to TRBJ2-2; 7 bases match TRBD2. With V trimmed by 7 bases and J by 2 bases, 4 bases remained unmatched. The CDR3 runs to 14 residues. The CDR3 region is CASTGEGNTGELFF. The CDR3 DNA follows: TGTGCCAGCACTGGGGAGGGAAACACCGGGGAGCTGTTTTTT.

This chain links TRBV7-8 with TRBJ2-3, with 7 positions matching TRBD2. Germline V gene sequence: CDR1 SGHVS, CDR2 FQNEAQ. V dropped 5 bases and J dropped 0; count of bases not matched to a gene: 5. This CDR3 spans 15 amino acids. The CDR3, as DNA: TGTGCCAGCAGCCTTAGCGGGTTTAGCACAGATACGCAGTATTTT. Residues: CASSLSGFSTDTQYF.

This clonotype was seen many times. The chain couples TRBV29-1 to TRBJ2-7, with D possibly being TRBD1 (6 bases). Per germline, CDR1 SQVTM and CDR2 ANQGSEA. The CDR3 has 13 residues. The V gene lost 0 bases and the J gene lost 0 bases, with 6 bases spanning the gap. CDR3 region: CSVEEGASYEQYF. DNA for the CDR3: TGCAGCGTTGAAGAGGGGGCCTCCTACGAGCAGTACTTC.

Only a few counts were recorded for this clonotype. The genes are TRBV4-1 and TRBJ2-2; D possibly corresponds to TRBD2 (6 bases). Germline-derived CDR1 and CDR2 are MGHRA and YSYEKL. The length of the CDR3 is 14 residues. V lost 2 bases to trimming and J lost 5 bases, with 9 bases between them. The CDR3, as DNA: TGCGCCAGCAGCCAACCCGGGACTACCGGGGAGCTGTTTTTT. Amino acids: CASSQPGTTGELFF.

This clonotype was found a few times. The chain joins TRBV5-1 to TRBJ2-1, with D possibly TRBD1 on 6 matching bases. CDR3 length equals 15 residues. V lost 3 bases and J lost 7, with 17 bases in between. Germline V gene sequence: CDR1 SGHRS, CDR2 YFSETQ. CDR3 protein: CASSWVTGPGNEQFF. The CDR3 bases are TGCGCCAGCAGCTGGGTGACAGGACCCGGGAATGAGCAGTTCTTC.

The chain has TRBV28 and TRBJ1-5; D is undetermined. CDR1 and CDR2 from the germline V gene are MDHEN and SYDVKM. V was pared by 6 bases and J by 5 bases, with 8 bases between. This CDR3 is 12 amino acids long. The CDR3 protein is CASSPWDQPQHF. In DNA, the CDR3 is TGTGCCAGCAGCCCCTGGGATCAGCCCCAGCATTTT.

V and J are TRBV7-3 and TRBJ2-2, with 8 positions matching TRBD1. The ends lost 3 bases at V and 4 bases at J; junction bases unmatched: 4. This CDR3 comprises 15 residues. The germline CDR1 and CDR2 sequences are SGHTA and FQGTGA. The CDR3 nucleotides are TGTGCCAGCAGCTTTCAGACAGGGGTCACCGGGGAGCTGTTTTTT. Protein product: CASSFQTGVTGELFF.

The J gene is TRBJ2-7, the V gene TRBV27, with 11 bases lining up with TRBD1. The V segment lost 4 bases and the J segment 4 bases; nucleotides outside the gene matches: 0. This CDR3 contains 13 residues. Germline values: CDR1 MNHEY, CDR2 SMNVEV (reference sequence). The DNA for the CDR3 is TGTGCCAGCAGTTGGGACAGGGGGTACGAGCAGTACTTC. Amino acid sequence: CASSWDRGYEQYF.

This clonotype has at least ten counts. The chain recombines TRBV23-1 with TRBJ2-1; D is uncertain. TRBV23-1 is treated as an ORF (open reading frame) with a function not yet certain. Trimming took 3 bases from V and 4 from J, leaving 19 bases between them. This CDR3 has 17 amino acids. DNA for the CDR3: TGCGCCAGCAGTCACTCGGAGCAGGATGCTCGATACAATGAGCAGTTCTTC. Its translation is CASSHSEQDARYNEQFF.

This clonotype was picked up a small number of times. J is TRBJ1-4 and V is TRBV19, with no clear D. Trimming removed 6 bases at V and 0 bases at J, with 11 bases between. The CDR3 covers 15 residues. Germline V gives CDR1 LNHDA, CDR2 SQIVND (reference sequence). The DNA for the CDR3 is TGTGCCAGTAGGCGGGTGTCGACAACTAATGAAAAACTGTTTTTT. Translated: CASRRVSTTNEKLFF.

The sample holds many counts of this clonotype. The CDR3 DNA sequence: TGTGCCTCAGGCAGGGTACAGTTCGACACCGGGGAGCTGTTTTTT. Amino acid sequence: CASGRVQFDTGELFF. This chain uses TRBV6-1 with TRBJ2-2, with D perhaps TRBD1 (5 bases). Per the germline V gene, CDR1 is MNHNS and CDR2 is SASEGT. The CDR3 consists of 15 residues. Trimming cost V 11 bases and J 3 bases, with 19 bases left between them.

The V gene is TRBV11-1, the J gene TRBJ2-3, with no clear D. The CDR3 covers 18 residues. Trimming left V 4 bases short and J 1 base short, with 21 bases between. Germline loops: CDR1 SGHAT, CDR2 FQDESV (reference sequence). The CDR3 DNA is TGTGCCAGCAGCTGGCCGACAAGCGATGACACTGGCACAGATACGCAGTATTTT. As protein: CASSWPTSDDTGTDTQYF.

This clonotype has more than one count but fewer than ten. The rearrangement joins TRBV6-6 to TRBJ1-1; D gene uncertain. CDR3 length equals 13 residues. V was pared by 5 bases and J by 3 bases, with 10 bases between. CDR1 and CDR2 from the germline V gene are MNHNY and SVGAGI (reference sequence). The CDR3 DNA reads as TGTGCCAGCAGTCCCGGACGGCACACTGAAGCTTTCTTT. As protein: CASSPGRHTEAFF.

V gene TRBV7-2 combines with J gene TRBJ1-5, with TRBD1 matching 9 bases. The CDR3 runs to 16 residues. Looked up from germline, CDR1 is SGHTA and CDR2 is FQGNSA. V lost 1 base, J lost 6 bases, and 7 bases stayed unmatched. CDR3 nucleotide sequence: TGTGCCAGCAGCTTAGTCGCGACAGGGGGGACTCAGCCCCAGCATTTT. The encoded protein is CASSLVATGGTQPQHF.

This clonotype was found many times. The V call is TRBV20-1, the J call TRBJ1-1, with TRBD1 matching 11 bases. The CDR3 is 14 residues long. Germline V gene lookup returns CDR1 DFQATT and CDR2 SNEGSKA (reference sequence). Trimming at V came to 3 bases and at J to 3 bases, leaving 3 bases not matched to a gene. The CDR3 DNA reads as TGCAGTGCTAGGGGGACAGGGGGGGACACTGAAGCTTTCTTT. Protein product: CSARGTGGDTEAFF.

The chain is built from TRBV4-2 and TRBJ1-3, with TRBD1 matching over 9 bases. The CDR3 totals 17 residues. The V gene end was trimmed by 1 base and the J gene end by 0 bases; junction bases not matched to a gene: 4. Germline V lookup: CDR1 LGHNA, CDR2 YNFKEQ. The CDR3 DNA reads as TGTGCCAGCAGCCAAGGGGACAGGGTCTTCTCTGGAAACACCATATATTTT. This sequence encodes CASSQGDRVFSGNTIYF.

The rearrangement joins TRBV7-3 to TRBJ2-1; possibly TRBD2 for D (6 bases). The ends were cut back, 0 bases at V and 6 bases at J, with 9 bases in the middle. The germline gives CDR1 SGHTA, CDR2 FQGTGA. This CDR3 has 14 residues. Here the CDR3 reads CASSLTPGGNEQFF. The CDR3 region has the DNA TGTGCCAGCAGCTTAACCCCCGGGGGCAATGAGCAGTTCTTC.

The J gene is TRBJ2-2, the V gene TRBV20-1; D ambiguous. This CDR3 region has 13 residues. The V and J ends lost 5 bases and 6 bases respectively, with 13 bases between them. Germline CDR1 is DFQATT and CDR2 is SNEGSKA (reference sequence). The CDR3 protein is CSALDSMPGELFF. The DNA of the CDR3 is TGCAGTGCTCTCGACTCCATGCCCGGGGAGCTGTTTTTT.

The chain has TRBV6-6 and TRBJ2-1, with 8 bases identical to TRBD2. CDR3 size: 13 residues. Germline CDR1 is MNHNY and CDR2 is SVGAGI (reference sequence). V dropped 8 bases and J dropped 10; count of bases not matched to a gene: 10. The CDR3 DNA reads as TGTGCCAGCGACGCGGGGCGGGGGGTCGAGCAGTTCTTC. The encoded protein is CASDAGRGVEQFF.

The CDR3 loop reads CSASVQGKTQYF. CDR3 DNA sequence: TGCAGTGCTAGTGTTCAGGGGAAGACCCAGTACTTC. This rearrangement joins TRBV20-1 to TRBJ2-5, with TRBD1 as a possible D gene (6 bases). The V and J ends lost 3 bases and 6 bases respectively, with 11 bases between them. This CDR3 is 12 amino acids long. Germline V lookup: CDR1 DFQATT, CDR2 SNEGSKA (reference sequence).

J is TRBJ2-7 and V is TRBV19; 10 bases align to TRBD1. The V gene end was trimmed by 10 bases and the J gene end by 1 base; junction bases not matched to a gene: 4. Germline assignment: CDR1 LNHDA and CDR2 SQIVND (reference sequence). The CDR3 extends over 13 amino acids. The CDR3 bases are TGTGCCACCCTGGACAGGGGGTCCTACGAGCAGTACTTC. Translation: CATLDRGSYEQYF.

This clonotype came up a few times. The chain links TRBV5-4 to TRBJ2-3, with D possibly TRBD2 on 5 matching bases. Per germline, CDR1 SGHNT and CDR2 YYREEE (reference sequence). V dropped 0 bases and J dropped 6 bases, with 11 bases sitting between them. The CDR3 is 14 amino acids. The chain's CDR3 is CASSLGSDEDTQYF. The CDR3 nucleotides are TGTGCCAGCAGCTTGGGTAGCGATGAGGATACGCAGTATTTT.

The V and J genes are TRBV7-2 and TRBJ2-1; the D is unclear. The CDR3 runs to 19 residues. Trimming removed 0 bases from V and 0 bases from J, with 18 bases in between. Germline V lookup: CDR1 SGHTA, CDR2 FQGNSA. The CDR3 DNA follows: TGTGCCAGCAGCTTAGCGTCCGTCGCCACCTACAGCTCCTACAATGAGCAGTTCTTC. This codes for CASSLASVATYSSYNEQFF.

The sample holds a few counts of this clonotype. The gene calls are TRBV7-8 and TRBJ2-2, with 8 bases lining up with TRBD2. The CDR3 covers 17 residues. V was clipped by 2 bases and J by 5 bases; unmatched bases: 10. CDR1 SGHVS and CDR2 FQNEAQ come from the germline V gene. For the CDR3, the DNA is TGTGCCAGCAGCTTATTCGGGGGGGGCTTTTCTACCGGGGAGCTGTTTTTT. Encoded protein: CASSLFGGGFSTGELFF. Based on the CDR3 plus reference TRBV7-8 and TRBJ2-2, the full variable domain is GAGVSQSPRYKVAKRGQDVALRCDPISGHVSLFWYQQALGQGPEFLTYFQNEAQLDKSGLPSDRFFAERPEGSVSTLKIQRTQQEDSAVYLCASSLFGGGFSTGELFFGEGSRLTVL.

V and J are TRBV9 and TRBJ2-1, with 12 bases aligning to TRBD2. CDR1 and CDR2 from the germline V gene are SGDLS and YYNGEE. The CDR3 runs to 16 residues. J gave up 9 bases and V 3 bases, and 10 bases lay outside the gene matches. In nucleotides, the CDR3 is TGTGCCAGCAGCGCGGGGCTAGCGGGGGGGCGGCTTGAGCAGTTCTTC. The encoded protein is CASSAGLAGGRLEQFF.

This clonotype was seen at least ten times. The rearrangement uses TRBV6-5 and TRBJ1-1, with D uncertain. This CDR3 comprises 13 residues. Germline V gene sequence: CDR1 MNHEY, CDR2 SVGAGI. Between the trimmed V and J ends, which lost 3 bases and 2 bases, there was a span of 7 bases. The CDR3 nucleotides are TGTGCCAGCAGTTATTACCCTAACACTGAAGCTTTCTTT. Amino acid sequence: CASSYYPNTEAFF.

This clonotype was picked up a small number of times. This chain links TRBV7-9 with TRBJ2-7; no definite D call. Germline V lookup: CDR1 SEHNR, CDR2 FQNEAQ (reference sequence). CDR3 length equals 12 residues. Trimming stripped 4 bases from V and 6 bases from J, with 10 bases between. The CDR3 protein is CASSSSLGEQYF. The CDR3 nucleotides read TGTGCCAGCAGCTCTTCCCTGGGCGAGCAGTACTTC.

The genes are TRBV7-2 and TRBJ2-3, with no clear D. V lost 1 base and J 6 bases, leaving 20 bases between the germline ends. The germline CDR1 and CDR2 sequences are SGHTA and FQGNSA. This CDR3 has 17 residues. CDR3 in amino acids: CASSLGGTSSLRDTQYF. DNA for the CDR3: TGTGCCAGCAGCTTAGGTGGTACCTCGTCCCTCAGGGATACGCAGTATTTT.

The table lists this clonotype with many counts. The CDR3 spells CASSRTGVLEFF. CDR3 DNA: TGTGCCAGCAGTCGTACAGGGGTTCTCGAGTTCTTC. J is TRBJ2-1 and V is TRBV12-3 or TRBV12-4, with TRBD1 matching 7 bases. The V gene end was trimmed by 5 bases and the J gene end by 14 bases; junction bases not matched to a gene: 9. This CDR3 spans 12 amino acids.